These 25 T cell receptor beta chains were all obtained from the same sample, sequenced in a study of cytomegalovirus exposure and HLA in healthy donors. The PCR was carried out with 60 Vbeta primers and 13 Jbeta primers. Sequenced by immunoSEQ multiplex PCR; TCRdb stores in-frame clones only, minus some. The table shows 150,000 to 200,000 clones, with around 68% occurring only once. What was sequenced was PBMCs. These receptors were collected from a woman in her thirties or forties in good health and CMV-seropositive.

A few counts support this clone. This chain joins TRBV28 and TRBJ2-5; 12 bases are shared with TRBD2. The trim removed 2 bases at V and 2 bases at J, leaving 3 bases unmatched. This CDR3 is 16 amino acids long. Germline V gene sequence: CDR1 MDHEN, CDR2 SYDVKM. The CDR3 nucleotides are TGTGCCAGCAGTTTACCCACTAGCGGGGGGCAAGAGACCCAGTACTTC. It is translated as CASSLPTSGGQETQYF.

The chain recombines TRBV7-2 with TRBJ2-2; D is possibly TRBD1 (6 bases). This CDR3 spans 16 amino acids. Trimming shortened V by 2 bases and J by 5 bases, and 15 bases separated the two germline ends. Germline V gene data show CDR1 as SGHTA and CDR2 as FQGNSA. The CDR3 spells CASSLQGRGITGELFF. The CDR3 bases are TGTGCCAGCAGCTTACAGGGGAGAGGCATAACCGGGGAGCTGTTTTTT.

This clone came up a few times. The CDR3 spells CASSPWTSGRAVDEQFF. CDR3 bases: TGCGCCAGCAGCCCCTGGACTAGCGGGAGGGCCGTCGATGAGCAGTTCTTC. The rearrangement links TRBV5-1 to TRBJ2-1; 15 positions agree with TRBD2. The CDR3 loop spans 17 amino acids. V was pared by 4 bases and J by 8 bases, with 10 bases of the junction left unmatched. CDR1 SGHRS and CDR2 YFSETQ come from the germline V gene. The full variable domain, with the rest looked up from reference TRBV5-1 and TRBJ2-1, is KAGVTQTPRYLIKTRGQQVTLSCSPISGHRSVSWYQQTPGQGLQFLFEYFSETQRNKGNFPGRFSGRQFSNSRSEMNVSTLELGDSALYLCASSPWTSGRAVDEQFFGPGTRLTVL.

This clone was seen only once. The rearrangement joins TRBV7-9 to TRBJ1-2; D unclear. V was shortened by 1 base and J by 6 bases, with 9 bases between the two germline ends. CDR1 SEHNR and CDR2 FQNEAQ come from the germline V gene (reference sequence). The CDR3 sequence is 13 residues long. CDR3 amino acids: CASSLEAGDGYTF. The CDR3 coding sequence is TGTGCCAGCAGCTTAGAGGCCGGGGATGGCTACACCTTC.

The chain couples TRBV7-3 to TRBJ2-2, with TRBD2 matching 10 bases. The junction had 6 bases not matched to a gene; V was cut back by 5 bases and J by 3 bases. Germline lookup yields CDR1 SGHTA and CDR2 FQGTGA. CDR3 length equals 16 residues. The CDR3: CASSPAGGPYTGELFF. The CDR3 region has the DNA TGTGCCAGCAGCCCAGCGGGAGGGCCGTACACCGGGGAGCTGTTTTTT.

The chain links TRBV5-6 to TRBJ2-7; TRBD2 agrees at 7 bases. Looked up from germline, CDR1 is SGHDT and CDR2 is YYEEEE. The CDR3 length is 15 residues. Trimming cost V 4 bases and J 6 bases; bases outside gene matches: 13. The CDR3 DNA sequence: TGTGCCAGCAGCGGCGGGAGACTCGACCTTCCCGAGCAGTACTTC. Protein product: CASSGGRLDLPEQYF.

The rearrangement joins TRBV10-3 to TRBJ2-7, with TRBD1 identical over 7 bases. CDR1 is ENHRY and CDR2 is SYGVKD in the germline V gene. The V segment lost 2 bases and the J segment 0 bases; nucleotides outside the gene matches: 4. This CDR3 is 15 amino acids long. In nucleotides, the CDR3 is TGTGCCATCAGTGAGGTACAGGGGCCCTCCTACGAGCAGTACTTC. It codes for CAISEVQGPSYEQYF.

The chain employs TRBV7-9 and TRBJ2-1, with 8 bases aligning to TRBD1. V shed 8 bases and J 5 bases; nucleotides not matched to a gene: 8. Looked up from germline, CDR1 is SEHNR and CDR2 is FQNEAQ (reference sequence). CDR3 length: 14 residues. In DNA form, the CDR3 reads TGTGCCAGCGCCAAGGTGACAGGGGACAATGAGCAGTTCTTC. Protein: CASAKVTGDNEQFF.

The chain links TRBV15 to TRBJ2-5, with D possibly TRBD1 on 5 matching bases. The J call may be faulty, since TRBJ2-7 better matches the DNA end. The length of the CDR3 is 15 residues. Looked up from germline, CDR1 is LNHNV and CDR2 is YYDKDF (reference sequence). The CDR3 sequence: CATSRVQGYSYEQYF. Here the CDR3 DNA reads TGTGCCACCAGCAGAGTCCAGGGATACTCCTACGAGCAGTACTTC.

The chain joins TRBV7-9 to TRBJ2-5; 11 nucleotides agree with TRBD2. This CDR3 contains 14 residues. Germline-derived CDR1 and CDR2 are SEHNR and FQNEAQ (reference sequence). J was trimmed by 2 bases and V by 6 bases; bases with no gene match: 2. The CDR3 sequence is CASSPSGGQETQYF. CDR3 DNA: TGTGCCAGCAGTCCTAGCGGGGGGCAAGAGACCCAGTACTTC. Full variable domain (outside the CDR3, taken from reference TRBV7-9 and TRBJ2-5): DTGVSQNPRHKITKRGQNVTFRCDPISEHNRLYWYRQTLGQGPEFLTYFQNEAQLEKSRLLSDRFSAERPKGSFSTLEIQRTEQGDSAMYLCASSPSGGQETQYFGPGTRLLVL.

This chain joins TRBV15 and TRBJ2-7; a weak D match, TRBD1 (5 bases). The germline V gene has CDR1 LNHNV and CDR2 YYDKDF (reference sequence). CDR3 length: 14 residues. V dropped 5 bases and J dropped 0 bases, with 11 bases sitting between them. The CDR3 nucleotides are TGTGCCACCAGCGCGATGGACATCTCCTACGAGCAGTACTTC. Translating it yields CATSAMDISYEQYF. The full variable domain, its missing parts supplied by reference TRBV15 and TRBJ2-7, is DAMVIQNPRYQVTQFGKPVTLSCSQTLNHNVMYWYQQKSSQAPKLLFHYYDKDFNNEADTPDNFQSRRPNTSFCFLDIRSPGLGDTAMYLCATSAMDISYEQYFGPGTRLTVT.

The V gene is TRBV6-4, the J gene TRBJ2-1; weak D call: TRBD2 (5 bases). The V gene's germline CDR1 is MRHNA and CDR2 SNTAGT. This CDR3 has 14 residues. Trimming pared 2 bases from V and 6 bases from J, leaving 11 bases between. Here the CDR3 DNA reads TGTGCCAGCAGTGACCCGGGGTTAGGCAATGAGCAGTTCTTC. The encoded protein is CASSDPGLGNEQFF.

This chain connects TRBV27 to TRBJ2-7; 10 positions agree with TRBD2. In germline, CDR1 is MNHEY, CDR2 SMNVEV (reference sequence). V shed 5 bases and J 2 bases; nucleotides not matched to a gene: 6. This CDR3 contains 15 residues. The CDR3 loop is CASSELAGSPYEQYF. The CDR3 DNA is TGTGCCAGCAGTGAACTAGCGGGAAGTCCCTACGAGCAGTACTTC.

The CDR3 DNA is TGCGCCAGCAGCTTGCCGTCGTCCTACGAGCAGTACTTC. Its protein is CASSLPSSYEQYF. The V gene is TRBV5-1, the J gene TRBJ2-5; no reliable D call. The DNA end is a closer match to TRBJ2-7, so the J assignment may be wrong. Germline loops: CDR1 SGHRS, CDR2 YFSETQ. The CDR3 is 13 residues long.

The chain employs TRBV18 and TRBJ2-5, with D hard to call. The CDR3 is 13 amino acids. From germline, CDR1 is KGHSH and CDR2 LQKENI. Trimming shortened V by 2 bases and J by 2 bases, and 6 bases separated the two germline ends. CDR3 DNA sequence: TGTGCCAGCTCACCAGCAGATCAAGAGACCCAGTACTTC. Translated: CASSPADQETQYF.

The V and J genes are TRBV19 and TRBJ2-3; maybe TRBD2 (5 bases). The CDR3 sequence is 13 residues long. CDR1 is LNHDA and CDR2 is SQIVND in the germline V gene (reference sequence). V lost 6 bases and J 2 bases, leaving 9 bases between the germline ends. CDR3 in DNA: TGTGCCAGTAGGCAGCGGTCCACAGATACGCAGTATTTT. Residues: CASRQRSTDTQYF. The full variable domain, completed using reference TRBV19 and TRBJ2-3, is DGGITQSPKYLFRKEGQNVTLSCEQNLNHDAMYWYRQDPGQGLRLIYYSQIVNDFQKGDIAEGYSVSREKKESFPLTVTSAQKNPTAFYLCASRQRSTDTQYFGPGTRLTVL.

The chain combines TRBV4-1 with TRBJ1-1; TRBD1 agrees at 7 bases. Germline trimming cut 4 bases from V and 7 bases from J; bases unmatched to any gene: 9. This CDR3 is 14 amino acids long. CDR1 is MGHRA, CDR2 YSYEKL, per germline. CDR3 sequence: CASSRLQGLDEAFF. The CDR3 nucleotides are TGCGCCAGCAGCCGACTACAGGGGTTAGATGAAGCTTTCTTT.

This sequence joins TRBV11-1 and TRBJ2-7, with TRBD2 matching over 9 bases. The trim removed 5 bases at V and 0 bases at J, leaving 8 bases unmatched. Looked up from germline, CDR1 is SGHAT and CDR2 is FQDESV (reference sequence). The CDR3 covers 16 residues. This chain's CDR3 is CASSTTSGTYSYEQYF. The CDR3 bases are TGTGCCAGCAGCACGACTAGCGGAACTTACTCCTACGAGCAGTACTTC.

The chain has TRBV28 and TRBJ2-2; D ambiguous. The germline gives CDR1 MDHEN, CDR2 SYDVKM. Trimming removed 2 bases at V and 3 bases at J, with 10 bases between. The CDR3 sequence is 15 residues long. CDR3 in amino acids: CASSLEAADTGELFF. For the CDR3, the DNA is TGTGCCAGCAGTTTAGAGGCAGCAGACACCGGGGAGCTGTTTTTT.

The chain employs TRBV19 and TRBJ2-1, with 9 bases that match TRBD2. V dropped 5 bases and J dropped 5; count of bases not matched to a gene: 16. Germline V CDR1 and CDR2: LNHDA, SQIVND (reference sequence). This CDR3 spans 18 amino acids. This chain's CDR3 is CASSPLSGSALGDNEQFF. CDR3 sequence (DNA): TGTGCCAGTAGTCCGCTTAGCGGGAGCGCCTTGGGTGACAATGAGCAGTTCTTC.

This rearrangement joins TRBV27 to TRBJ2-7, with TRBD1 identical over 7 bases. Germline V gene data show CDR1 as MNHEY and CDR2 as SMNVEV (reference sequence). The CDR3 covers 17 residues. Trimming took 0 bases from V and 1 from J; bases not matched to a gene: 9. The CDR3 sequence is CASSLSPGQWGSYEQYF. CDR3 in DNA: TGTGCCAGCAGTTTATCCCCGGGACAGTGGGGATCCTACGAGCAGTACTTC.

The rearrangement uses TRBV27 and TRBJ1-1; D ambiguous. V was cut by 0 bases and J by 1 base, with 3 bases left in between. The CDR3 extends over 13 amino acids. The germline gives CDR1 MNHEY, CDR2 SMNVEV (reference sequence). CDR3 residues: CASSLSRNTEAFF. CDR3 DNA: TGTGCCAGCAGTTTATCCCGGAACACTGAAGCTTTCTTT.

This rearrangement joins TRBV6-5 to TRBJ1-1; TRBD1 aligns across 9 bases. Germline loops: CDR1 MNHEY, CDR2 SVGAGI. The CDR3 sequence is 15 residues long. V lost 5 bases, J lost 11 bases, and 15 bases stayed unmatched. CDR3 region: CASSPLPGQGRIAFF. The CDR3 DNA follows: TGTGCCAGCAGTCCGCTTCCGGGACAGGGAAGAATTGCTTTCTTT.

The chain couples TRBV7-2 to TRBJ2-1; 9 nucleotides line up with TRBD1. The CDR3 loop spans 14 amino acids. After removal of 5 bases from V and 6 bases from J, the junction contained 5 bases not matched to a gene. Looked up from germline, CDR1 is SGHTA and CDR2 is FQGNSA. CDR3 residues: CASSPGQGSNEQFF. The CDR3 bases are TGTGCCAGCAGCCCGGGACAGGGATCCAATGAGCAGTTCTTC. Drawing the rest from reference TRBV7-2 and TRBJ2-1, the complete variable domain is GAGVSQSPSNKVTEKGKDVELRCDPISGHTALYWYRQSLGQGLEFLIYFQGNSAPDKSGLPSDRFSAERTGGSVSTLTIQRTQQEDSAVYLCASSPGQGSNEQFFGPGTRLTVL.

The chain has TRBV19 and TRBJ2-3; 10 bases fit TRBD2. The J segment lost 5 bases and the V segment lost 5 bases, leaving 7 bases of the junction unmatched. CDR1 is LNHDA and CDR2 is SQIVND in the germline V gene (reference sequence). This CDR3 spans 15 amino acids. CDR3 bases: TGTGCCAGTAGTTACAGCGGGAGGGGAGGAGATACGCAGTATTTT. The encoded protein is CASSYSGRGGDTQYF.